The rows below give T cell receptor beta chains drawn from one sample of a study of blood T cell repertoires in COVID-19. Profiled with immunoSEQ multiplex PCR; TCRdb holds only in-frame clones, not every one. The sample consists of 450,000 or so clones, roughly 90% of them appearing once. Sequenced input: peripheral blood. These receptors all come from a man younger than 35 with COVID-19, enrolled during active disease. Each CDR3 is given with its conserved first and last residue. Fields, in order: D gene, J gene, V gene, clone size, CDR3 DNA, CDR3 protein. D genes are given only for firm matches. Not every row has a clone size; where given, it reads once, few, many or a size class.

-,TRBJ1-1,TRBV24-1,-,TGTGCCACCACGGCAGGGAGGGATTTATCTGAAGCTTTCTTT,CATTAGRDLSEAFF
-,TRBJ2-5,TRBV29-1,-,TGCAGCGTTGTCGGAGGGGCGCAGGAGACCCAGTACTTC,CSVVGGAQETQYF
-,TRBJ2-7,TRBV6-4,-,TGTGCCAGCAGTGACTCGCAGGGGTACGAGCAGTACTTC,CASSDSQGYEQYF
TRBD1,TRBJ2-1,TRBV27,-,TGTGCCAGCAGTTTGGCCCGGACAGGGGTCTCCTACAATGAGCAGTTCTTC,CASSLARTGVSYNEQFF
-,TRBJ2-7,TRBV2,-,TGTGCCAGCCGGGGATCGTACGAGCAGTACTTC,CASRGSYEQYF
TRBD1,TRBJ2-2,TRBV5-1,-,TGCGCCAGCAGCTTGGACGGACAGGGGAGTAGCGGGGAGCTGTTTTTT,CASSLDGQGSSGELFF
-,TRBJ2-1,TRBV18,-,TGTGCCAGCTCACCACCGGCGGGGACCCGGGACAATGAGCAGTTCTTC,CASSPPAGTRDNEQFF
TRBD1,TRBJ1-2,TRBV5-1,once,TGCGCCAGCAAACGGACAGGGGGGCCTCTAGGCTATGGCTACACCTTC,CASKRTGGPLGYGYTF
-,TRBJ1-1,TRBV7-9,-,TGTGCCAGCAGCGTTGACAGACTTAACACTGAAGCTTTCTTT,CASSVDRLNTEAFF
TRBD1,TRBJ2-7,TRBV29-1,-,TGCAGCGTTTGGGACAGAGTTACCTACGAGCAGTACTTC,CSVWDRVTYEQYF
TRBD1,TRBJ2-1,TRBV7-2,-,TGTGCCAGCAGCTGGTCGACAGGGTTGGGTGAGCAGTTCTTC,CASSWSTGLGEQFF
TRBD1,TRBJ2-5,TRBV3-1/TRBV3-2,-,TGTGCCAGCAGCGCCCCAGGACAGGGTGAGTGGGCCTTGGGCCAAGAGACCCAGTACTTC,CASSAPGQGEWALGQETQYF
-,TRBJ1-5,TRBV7-8,-,TGTGCCAGCAGCTTAGAGGCAGGCCTTCAGCCCCAGCATTTT,CASSLEAGLQPQHF
TRBD1,TRBJ2-2,TRBV19,-,TGTGCCAGTAGTCCACAGGGGGCGAACACCGGGGAGCTGTTTTTT,CASSPQGANTGELFF
-,TRBJ2-6,TRBV6-1,few,TGTGCCAGCAGTGCCCCAGGGGCAGTTGGGGCCAACGTCCTGACTTTC,CASSAPGAVGANVLTF
TRBD1,TRBJ2-7,TRBV5-1,-,TGCGCCAGCAGCTTTGAGGGACAGGGAAATTGGCAGCAGTACTTC,CASSFEGQGNWQQYF
TRBD2,TRBJ2-7,TRBV6-5,-,TGTGCCAGCATTCCCCAGAAAGCGGGATCCTACGAGCAGTACTTC,CASIPQKAGSYEQYF
-,TRBJ1-3,TRBV5-4,-,TGTGCCAGCAGCTTGCAGGGGCTGGCGGGAAACACCATATATTTT,CASSLQGLAGNTIYF
-,TRBJ2-2,TRBV3-1/TRBV3-2,-,TGTGCCAGCAGCCAAGAGGTAGTCACAGCCATTACCGGGGAGCTGTTTTTT,CASSQEVVTAITGELFF
TRBD1,TRBJ2-7,TRBV5-4,-,TGTGCCAGCAGTCACCCGGGACAGGGGATGGGCGAGCAGTACTTC,CASSHPGQGMGEQYF
-,TRBJ2-2,TRBV7-8,-,TGTGCCAGCAGCCTGCTGCAGCGAACGAACACCGGGGAGCTGTTTTTT,CASSLLQRTNTGELFF
TRBD2,TRBJ2-7,TRBV18,few,TGTGCCAGCTCACCACGGACTAGCGGCTCCTACGAGCAGTACTTC,CASSPRTSGSYEQYF